This T cell receptor (beta chain) was sequenced during a study of cytomegalovirus exposure and HLA in healthy donors (dated by TCRdb to about 2017). Background on the whole study: According to an earlier analysis of a few hundred of the donors, 150 million to 200 million T cells yielded some 110 million unique TCR beta sequences and more than 250 Gb of sequence data. An early release that covered about 600 HLA-typed donors contained around 300 gigabases of sequencing data and roughly 84 million unique TCR sequences. Of the 300 to 450 genotyped donors, roughly 76% were placed in the genetic ancestry cluster associated with self-reported Caucasian donors. The aim of the study was to test whether cataloging public T cell receptors could identify signatures of past pathogen exposure. Using immunosequencing, the study profiled T cell repertoires from 500 to 800 subjects and related those repertoires to cytomegalovirus serostatus. In addition to the first cohort of around 670 subjects, a separate validation cohort of 120 different subjects was used. To predict cytomegalovirus infection status, the study combined high-throughput TCR immunosequencing, statistical association of individual TCRs with disease status, and machine learning. To study patterns of TCR occurrence, a later analysis re-analyzed previously published TCR beta repertoires from several hundred donors and added high-resolution HLA genotyping. Rather than using new phenotypic data, the later analysis identified candidate immune exposures from TCR beta sequences and from how often those sequences occurred across donors. In an earlier analysis of several hundred of the donors, high-throughput TCR beta sequencing was used to judge whether each TCR beta V gene segment behaved as functional or pseudogenic. Donor age, sex, ethnicity and CMV serostatus were compiled together with the repertoire data. A later genetic analysis used genome-wide SNP genotypes for about 55% of the 666 donors, treating that subset as a discovery cohort. All discovery cohort repertoires had been generated using a single sequencing platform. HLA typing included class I and class II loci at four-digit resolution. Typing coverage differed by locus: A, B, C, DRB1 and DQB1 were typed in about 629-640 donors, DQA1 in 522, DPA1 in 600 to 610, and DPB1 in 472. Roughly 5 DR-DQ haplotypes were treated as single units for association and clustering because of strong linkage in the cohort. Among 398 genotyped donors of the cohort, an average of around 240,000 unique TCR beta nucleotide sequences were sequenced per donor, around a sixth of them non-productive. Overall results and qualifications from the work: In an earlier analysis of more than 450 of the donors, most TCR beta V segments were observed in productive rearrangements about 90% or about 30% of the time, broadly matching IMGT annotations. Correlated functional status among segregating V segments might reflect linkage disequilibrium, but an unknown experimental factor could not be ruled out. Approximately 16 rarely observed V segments, including chromosome 9 orphons, were excluded from the earlier analysis of some 590 of the donors because counts were too low. Presence/absence analyses assumed roughly uniform sequencing depth across donors, an assumption that may not hold. According to a later analysis, TCR association rates differed among HLA loci, with DRB1 alleles showing the most associated TCRs and HLA-C alleles showing the fewest. A few of the identified cytomegalovirus-associated TCR beta chains were confirmed in vitro to be specific for cytomegalovirus antigens. In a later genetic analysis, fewer N-insertions in productive TCRs were reported among donors in an Asian-associated ancestry cluster than the roughly 640-donor mean. For the cohort, immune exposure information was limited to CMV serostatus. While some public TCRs were present in many individuals, most TCR sequences turned up only very rarely across donors. Specific HLA alleles were associated with roughly 16,000 TCR beta sequences at a false discovery rate of 0.05 in a later analysis. According to a later analysis, parvovirus B19, influenza, CMV and Epstein-Barr virus appeared linked to several top co-occurrence clusters. In the study, around 150 TCR beta chains were listed as associated with cytomegalovirus. It was suggested by the authors that the approach could potentially be generalized to other disease states and immunological phenotypes. Compared with equally common non-associated chains, HLA-associated TCR beta chains in a later analysis were more clonally expanded and had lower generation probabilities. Because the 87-base-pair reads could not distinguish some IMGT-functional V segments, including TRBV6-2 and TRBV6-3, those segments were excluded. Strong co-occurrence of HLA alleles, especially DR and DQ, made assigning TCR associations to individual alleles difficult. The classifier was reported to diagnose cytomegalovirus status with high specificity and sensitivity in both the original and validation cohorts. Because HLA typing was unavailable for some donors at each locus, only the typed subset was used in association tests. A further reported finding was that TCR beta sequences accurately predicted the HLA-A and HLA-B alleles for most subjects in the first cohort. In this cohort, only TCR beta chains were sequenced, and detectable features were limited by the absence of alpha or paired-chain data. An association between a missense DCLRE1C variant and V-gene and J-gene trimming of TCR beta chains was found in a later genetic analysis and replicated in an independent cohort. A group of highly shared sequence variants was considered likely to be a technical artifact of the sequencing pipeline. According to a later analysis, most CMV-associated TCR beta chains appeared to be HLA-restricted, and the HLA associations seemed to be driven largely by CMV exposure.

Concerning this clone itself: Its antigen is currently not known. Qualities for individual bases were not recorded, and no much larger clone is one base off.

Library generation was performed with the immunoSEQ multiplex PCR assay. For the multiplex PCR, a mixture combining 60 forward primers for TCR Vbeta segments and 13 reverse primers for TCR Jbeta segments was used. The CDR3 region of rearranged TCR beta genes was amplified from genomic DNA by a multiplex PCR assay. Amplified TCR beta libraries were sequenced as 87-base-pair reads on the Illumina HiSeq System. Per the original workflow: A later analysis counted 75 million to 100 million unique TCR beta chains across the 670 or so repertoires, and 9 million to 14 million of these chains were shared by at least two donors. A nearest-neighbor algorithm error-corrected the raw reads and collapsed the reads into unique sequences, merging closely related sequences to remove PCR and sequencing errors. Alignment of CDR3 sequences to IMGT reference sequences was used to assign V, D and J gene segments. Each retained sequence needed at least a six-nucleotide match to both a V gene segment and a J gene segment. A rearrangement counted as productive if the CDR3 had no stop codons and remained in frame with V and J, and every other rearrangement counted as non-productive. CDR3 was defined according to IMGT convention as the region running from the second conserved V-encoded cysteine to the conserved J-encoded phenylalanine. The earlier analysis of about 590 of the donors excluded sequences that lacked an unambiguous match to a single V gene segment. An earlier analysis of approximately 590 of the donors called V segments functional above 56.7% productive rearrangements and segregating when the between-donor standard deviation exceeded 5%. To diagnose cytomegalovirus status from the catalog of TCR beta chain sequences, a statistical classification framework was built. A later analysis assigned V and J genes by comparing TCR nucleotide sequences with IMGT/GENE-DB human TR gene sequences. A later analysis assigned CDR3 sequences and most-parsimonious VDJ recombination scenarios with the TCRdist pipeline. In a later analysis, each TCR beta chain was defined by its CDR3 amino acid sequence together with its V-gene family, and reads lacking a unique V-gene family were excluded. To address suspected cross-contamination and a sequencing artifact, a later analysis removed several hundred highly shared, low-generation-probability nucleotide sequences. For each public chain, a later analysis derived a clonal expansion index from normalized ranks of inferred template counts within each repertoire. In a later analysis, generation probabilities were computed using a VDJ recombination model fitted to out-of-frame rearrangements, and the results were checked against IGoR. A later analysis scored TCR-TCR, TCR-HLA and TCR-CMV co-occurrence with hypergeometric tests, applying a repertoire-size bias correction to TCR pairs. False discovery rates were estimated in a later analysis by permuting HLA or CMV assignments 20 times. A later analysis grouped co-occurring TCRs with DBSCAN, adding TCRdist sequence similarity when clustering within HLA-allele-positive subsets. For co-occurrence clustering, repertoires with fewer than 30,000 or more than 120,000 public chains were excluded, along with roughly five repertoires with anomalous nucleotide sharing. Imported from immuneACCESS, the table was reduced by TCRdb to in-frame sequences with V and J called. These copies leave out some clones; in studies compared against another copy, an unresolved V gene accounts for under half, and the cause of the remainder is not known. The V and J calls and clone size come from that table; D and trimming were worked out from the DNA. Here the sample has some 210,000 clones; around four fifths occur a single time. 3% to 4.5% of the sample belongs to the ten largest clones.

Spanning cysteine to phenylalanine, the CDR3 consists of 13 amino acids. Only CDR3 DNA remains: 39 bases, in frame from the first base. V is clipped by 2 bases and J by 4 bases, and the sequence between their germline boundaries is 6 bases long. Based on the germline V gene, the CDR1 and CDR2 sequences are KGHSH and LQKENI. The cohort comprised 710 or so healthy bone marrow donors. At the time of sampling, every cohort member was nominally healthy, though immune exposures that went unrecorded were likely present. The donor was CMV seronegative and was included in the group of a few hundred seronegative cohort members. Each donor provided a peripheral blood sample, and peripheral blood mononuclear cells were used for TCR beta sequencing. Genomic DNA extraction from the blood cell samples was performed with the Qiagen DNeasy Blood Extraction Kit.

The V and J segments used are TRBV18 and TRBJ2-1, with the D gene uncertain. This sequence was found in a male donor in good health and CMV-seronegative. Material for sequencing was PBMCs. CDR3 reads: CASSPSQYNEQFF. The DNA is as follows: TGTGCCAGCTCACCATCCCAGTACAATGAGCAGTTCTTC.